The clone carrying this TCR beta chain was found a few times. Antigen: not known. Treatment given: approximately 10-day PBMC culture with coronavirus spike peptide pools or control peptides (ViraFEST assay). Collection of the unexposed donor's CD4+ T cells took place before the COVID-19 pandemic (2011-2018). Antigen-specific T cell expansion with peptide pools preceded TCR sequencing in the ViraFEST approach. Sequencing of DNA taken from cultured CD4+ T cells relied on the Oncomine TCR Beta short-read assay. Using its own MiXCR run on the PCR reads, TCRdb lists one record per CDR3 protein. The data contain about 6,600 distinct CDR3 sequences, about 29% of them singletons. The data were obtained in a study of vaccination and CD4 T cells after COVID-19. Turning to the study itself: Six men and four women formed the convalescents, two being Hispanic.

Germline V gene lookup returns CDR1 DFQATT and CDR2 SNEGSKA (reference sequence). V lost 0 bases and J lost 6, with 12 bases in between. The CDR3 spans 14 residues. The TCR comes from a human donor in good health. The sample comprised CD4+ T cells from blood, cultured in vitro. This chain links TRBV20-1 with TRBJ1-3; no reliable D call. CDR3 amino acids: CSARDSGPLNTIYF. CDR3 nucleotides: TGCAGTGCTAGAGATTCCGGTCCCCTAAACACCATATATTTT.